Listed here are 17 T cell receptor beta chains from one sample, sequenced in a study of blood T cell repertoires in COVID-19. Sequencing used immunoSEQ multiplex PCR; TCRdb keeps in-frame clones, though not all of them. The repertoire has approximately 480,000 clones, roughly nine tenths of them found once; the top ten carry about 1%. Sequenced sample: peripheral blood. These receptors all come from a man between 18 and 29 years old with COVID-19, enrolled during active disease.

This chain uses TRBV5-1 with TRBJ2-7, with 8 bases that match TRBD1. Germline CDR1 SGHRS, CDR2 YFSETQ. After removal of 8 bases from V and 4 bases from J, the junction contained 8 bases not matched to a gene. The length of the CDR3 is 13 residues. The CDR3 DNA is TGCGCCAGTCGCCAGGACAGGGATTACGAGCAGTACTTC. This codes for CASRQDRDYEQYF.

The rearrangement links TRBV24-1 to TRBJ2-3; TRBD2 might be the D (6 bases). V lost 3 bases to trimming and J lost 6 bases, with 18 bases between them. The CDR3 length is 16 residues. Germline V gene lookup returns CDR1 KGHDR and CDR2 SFDVKD. CDR3 protein: CATSDPGDLLMDTQYF. The CDR3 nucleotides read TGTGCCACCAGTGATCCGGGAGATCTACTAATGGATACGCAGTATTTT.

This chain uses TRBV7-9 with TRBJ2-2, with 12 nucleotides matching TRBD2. After removal of 7 bases from V and 5 bases from J, the junction contained 11 bases not matched to a gene. CDR1 is SEHNR, CDR2 FQNEAQ, per germline (reference sequence). This CDR3 region has 17 residues. The CDR3 reads CASITLQTSGGTGELFF. In DNA form, the CDR3 reads TGTGCCAGCATCACCCTCCAGACTAGCGGGGGTACCGGGGAGCTGTTTTTT.

This chain joins TRBV6-5 and TRBJ2-2; TRBD2 is a possible D gene (5 bases). CDR3 size: 16 residues. V was pared by 3 bases and J by 1 base, with 12 bases between. The V gene's germline CDR1 is MNHEY and CDR2 SVGAGI. CDR3 loop: CASSYVRAGNTGELFF. CDR3 coding DNA: TGTGCCAGCAGTTATGTGCGGGCAGGGAACACCGGGGAGCTGTTTTTT.

The chain carries TRBV7-9 and TRBJ1-2; 9 bases map to TRBD1. CDR3 size: 15 residues. Germline lookup yields CDR1 SEHNR and CDR2 FQNEAQ (reference sequence). V gave up 4 bases and J gave up 0 bases; unmatched junction bases: 3. The CDR3 loop is CASSSGQGPNYGYTF. CDR3 bases: TGTGCCAGCAGCTCTGGACAGGGGCCTAACTATGGCTACACCTTC.

The V and J genes are TRBV5-5 and TRBJ2-5; 14 nucleotides align to TRBD2. The CDR3 sequence is 15 residues long. Germline V gene lookup returns CDR1 SGHKS and CDR2 YYEKEE (reference sequence). Trimming took 7 bases from V and 7 from J; bases not matched to a gene: 9. In nucleotides, the CDR3 is TGTGCCAGCTCGGGACTAGCGGGAGATGCGCGGACCCAGTACTTC. This sequence encodes CASSGLAGDARTQYF.

The chain uses TRBV9 and TRBJ2-7, with 10 positions matching TRBD2. With V trimmed by 4 bases and J by 2 bases, 9 bases remained unmatched. This CDR3 contains 16 residues. Looked up from germline, CDR1 is SGDLS and CDR2 is YYNGEE. The CDR3 nucleotides are TGTGCCAGCAGCCCCTTTGCGGGACTAGCGCCCTACGAGCAGTACTTC. Its translation is CASSPFAGLAPYEQYF.

The rearrangement links TRBV12-3 or TRBV12-4 to TRBJ2-7; no firm D call. The CDR3 contains 13 residues. V was shortened by 6 bases and J by 2 bases, with 11 bases between the two germline ends. The chain's CDR3 is CASSSDSTYEQYF. In DNA form, the CDR3 reads TGTGCCAGCAGCTCAGACTCGACCTACGAGCAGTACTTC.

V gene TRBV4-1 combines with J gene TRBJ1-6; the D is unclear. The CDR3 length is 16 residues. Trimming removed 0 bases at V and 7 bases at J, with 13 bases between. Germline assignment: CDR1 MGHRA and CDR2 YSYEKL. Here the CDR3 reads CASSQDPGGGNSPLHF. CDR3 DNA sequence: TGCGCCAGCAGCCAAGATCCCGGAGGTGGAAATTCACCCCTCCACTTT.

This chain uses TRBV2 with TRBJ2-1; 9 bases align to TRBD2. V lost 3 bases to trimming and J lost 6 bases; unmatched junction nucleotides: 6. The CDR3 sequence is 15 residues long. From germline, CDR1 is SNHLY and CDR2 FYNNEI. CDR3 in DNA: TGTGCCAGCAGTGAGCGGCTAGCGGGAAGCAATGAGCAGTTCTTC. Its translation: CASSERLAGSNEQFF. The full variable domain, rest sourced from reference TRBV2 and TRBJ2-1, is EPEVTQTPSHQVTQMGQEVILRCVPISNHLYFYWYRQILGQKVEFLVSFYNNEISEKSEIFDDQFSVERPDGSNFTLKIRSTKLEDSAMYFCASSERLAGSNEQFFGPGTRLTVL.

V and J are TRBV18 and TRBJ2-1; 11 bases are shared with TRBD2. The CDR3 is made up of 18 amino acids. V was pared by 0 bases and J by 4 bases, with 8 bases of the junction left unmatched. Per germline, CDR1 KGHSH and CDR2 LQKENI. The CDR3 DNA follows: TGTGCCAGCTCACCACCCATCGGTAGCGGGGGGGCTTACAATGAGCAGTTCTTC. Protein product: CASSPPIGSGGAYNEQFF.

V is TRBV4-1 and J is TRBJ2-4, with 9 bases identical to TRBD1. The CDR3 consists of 18 residues. The germline CDR1 and CDR2 sequences are MGHRA and YSYEKL. Losses at the gene ends were 0 bases for V and 5 bases for J; bases not matched to a gene: 11. The CDR3 is CASSQDPTGTGTQNIQYF. The CDR3 region has the DNA TGCGCCAGCAGCCAAGACCCTACCGGGACAGGGACCCAAAACATTCAGTACTTC.

This chain links TRBV30 with TRBJ1-5, with TRBD1 matching 9 bases. CDR1 is GTSNPN, CDR2 SVGIG, per germline (reference sequence). J gave up 5 bases and V 0 bases, and 5 bases lay outside the gene matches. The CDR3 is 15 amino acids. The CDR3 nucleotides are TGTGCCTGGAGTGTAGGAAGGACAGGGGATCAGCCCCAGCATTTT. This gives the protein CAWSVGRTGDQPQHF.

The V call is TRBV16, the J call TRBJ1-1; D call uncertain. Trimming cost V 1 base and J 2 bases, with 14 bases left between them. The CDR3 consists of 16 residues. Germline values: CDR1 KGHSY, CDR2 FQNENV. CDR3 protein: CASSQYRGLENTEAFF. DNA of the CDR3: TGTGCCAGCAGCCAATATCGAGGTCTCGAAAACACTGAAGCTTTCTTT.

The chain combines TRBV4-2 with TRBJ2-7, with D perhaps TRBD1 (6 bases). CDR1 is LGHNA, CDR2 YNFKEQ, per germline. This CDR3 contains 16 residues. V was cut by 3 bases and J by 2 bases, with 17 bases left in between. The CDR3, as DNA: TGTGCCAGCAGCCAGTCTCTAGGGGGAAACCCCTACGAGCAGTACTTC. Translating gives CASSQSLGGNPYEQYF.

This rearrangement joins TRBV7-2 to TRBJ2-7, with D perhaps TRBD2 (6 bases). V was clipped by 4 bases and J by 5 bases, with 18 bases between them. Germline V CDR1 and CDR2: SGHTA, FQGNSA. CDR3 length: 15 amino acids. The CDR3 protein is CASSYSSEPLHEQYF. As DNA, the CDR3 is TGTGCCAGCAGCTACTCTAGCGAGCCCCTCCACGAGCAGTACTTC.

This chain links TRBV6-1 with TRBJ2-7, with TRBD2 identical over 10 bases. This CDR3 has 16 residues. Germline loops: CDR1 MNHNS, CDR2 SASEGT. V lost 4 bases, J lost 1 base, and 7 bases stayed unmatched. The CDR3 is CASSGHGLAASYEQYF. CDR3 DNA sequence: TGTGCCAGCAGTGGGCACGGACTAGCGGCATCCTACGAGCAGTACTTC.